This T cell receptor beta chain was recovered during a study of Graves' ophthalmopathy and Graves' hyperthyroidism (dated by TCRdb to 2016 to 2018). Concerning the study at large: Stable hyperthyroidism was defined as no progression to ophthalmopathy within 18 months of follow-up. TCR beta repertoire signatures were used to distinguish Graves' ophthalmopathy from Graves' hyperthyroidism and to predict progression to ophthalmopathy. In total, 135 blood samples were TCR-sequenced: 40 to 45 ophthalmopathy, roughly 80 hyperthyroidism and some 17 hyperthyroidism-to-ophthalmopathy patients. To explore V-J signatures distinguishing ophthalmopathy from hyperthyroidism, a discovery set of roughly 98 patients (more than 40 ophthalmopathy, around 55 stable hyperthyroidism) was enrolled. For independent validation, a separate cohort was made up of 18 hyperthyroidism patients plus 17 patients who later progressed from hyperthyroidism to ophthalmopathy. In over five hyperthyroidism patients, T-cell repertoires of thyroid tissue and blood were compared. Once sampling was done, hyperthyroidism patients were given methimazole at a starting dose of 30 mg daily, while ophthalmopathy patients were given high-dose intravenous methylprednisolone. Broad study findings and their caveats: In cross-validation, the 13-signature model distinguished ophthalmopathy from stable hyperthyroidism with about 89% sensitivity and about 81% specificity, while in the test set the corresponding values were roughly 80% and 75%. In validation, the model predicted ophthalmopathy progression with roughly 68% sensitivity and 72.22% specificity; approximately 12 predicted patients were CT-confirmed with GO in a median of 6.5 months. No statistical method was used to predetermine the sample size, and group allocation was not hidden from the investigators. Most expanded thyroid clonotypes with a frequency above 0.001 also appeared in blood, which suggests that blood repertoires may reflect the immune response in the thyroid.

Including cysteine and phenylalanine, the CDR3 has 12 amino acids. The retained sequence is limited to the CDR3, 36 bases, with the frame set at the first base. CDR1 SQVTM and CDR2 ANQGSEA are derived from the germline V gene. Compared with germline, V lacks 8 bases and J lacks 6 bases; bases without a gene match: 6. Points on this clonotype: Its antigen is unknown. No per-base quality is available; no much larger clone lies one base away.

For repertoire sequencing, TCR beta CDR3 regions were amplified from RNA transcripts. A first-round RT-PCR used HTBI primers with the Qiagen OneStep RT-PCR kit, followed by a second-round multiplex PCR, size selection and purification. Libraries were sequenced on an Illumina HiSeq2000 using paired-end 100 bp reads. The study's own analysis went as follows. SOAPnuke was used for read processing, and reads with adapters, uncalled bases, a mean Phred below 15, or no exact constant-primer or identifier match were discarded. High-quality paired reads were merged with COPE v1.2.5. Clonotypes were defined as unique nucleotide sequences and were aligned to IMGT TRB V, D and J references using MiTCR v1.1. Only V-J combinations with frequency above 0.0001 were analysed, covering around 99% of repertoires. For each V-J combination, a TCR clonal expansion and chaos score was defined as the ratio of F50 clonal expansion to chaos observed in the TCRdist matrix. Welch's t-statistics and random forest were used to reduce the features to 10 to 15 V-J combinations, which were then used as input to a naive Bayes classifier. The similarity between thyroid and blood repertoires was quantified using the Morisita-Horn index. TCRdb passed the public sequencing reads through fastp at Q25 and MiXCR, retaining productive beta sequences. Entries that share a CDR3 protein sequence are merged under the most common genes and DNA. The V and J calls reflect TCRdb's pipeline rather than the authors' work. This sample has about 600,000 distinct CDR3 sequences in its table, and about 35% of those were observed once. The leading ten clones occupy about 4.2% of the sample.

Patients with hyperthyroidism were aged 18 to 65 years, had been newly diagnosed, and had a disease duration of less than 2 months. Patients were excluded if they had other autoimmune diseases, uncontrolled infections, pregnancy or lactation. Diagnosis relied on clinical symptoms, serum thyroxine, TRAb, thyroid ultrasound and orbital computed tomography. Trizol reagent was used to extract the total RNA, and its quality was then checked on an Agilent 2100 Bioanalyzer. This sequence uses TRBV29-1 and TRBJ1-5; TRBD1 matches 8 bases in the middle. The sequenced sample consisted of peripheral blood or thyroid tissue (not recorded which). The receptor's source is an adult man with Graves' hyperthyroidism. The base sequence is TGCAGCCCCGGGACAGGTCGTCAGCCCCAGCATTTT. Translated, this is CSPGTGRQPQHF. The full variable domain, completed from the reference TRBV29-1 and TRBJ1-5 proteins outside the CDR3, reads SAVISQKPSRDICQRGTSLTIQCQVDSQVTMMFWYRQQPGQSLTLIATANQGSEATYESGFVIDKFPISRPNLTFSTLTVSNMSPEDSSIYLCSPGTGRQPQHFGDGTRLSIL.